The clone carrying this T cell receptor beta chain was counted once. This specimen comes from a study of T cells in tumors after PD-1 blockade. TCRdb's copy holds only in-frame clones and misses some; the assay was immunoSEQ multiplex PCR. The sample has about 33,000 clones, over 75% seen once. This clonotype was obtained from a human donor with basal cell carcinoma. The sequencing used PBMCs, collected before anti-PD-1 treatment.

The CDR3 bases are TGTGCCAGCAGTTTAACCGGACGGGGGTCTAATCAGCCCCAGCATTTT. Protein sequence: CASSLTGRGSNQPQHF. The J gene is TRBJ1-5, the V gene TRBV28; possibly TRBD1 for D (5 bases). The CDR3 extends over 16 amino acids. The germline V and J ends were trimmed by 2 bases and 4 bases, with 15 bases remaining between them. Looked up from germline, CDR1 is MDHEN and CDR2 is SYDVKM.